This TCR beta chain is from a study of vaccination effects on CD4 cells after COVID-19. Notes on the study in general: The study found marked clonal contraction of infection- and vaccine-induced clones late after vaccination.

Before sequencing took place, the ViraFEST assay used viral peptide pools to expand antigen-specific CD4+ T cells. Subsequent to approximately 11 days of culture, CD4+ T cells were isolated. Nobody among the vaccine recipients had prior SARS-CoV-2 infection (nucleocapsid antibodies were negative). With roughly 9.1 ug/ml peptides and 9.5 to 10 IU/ml IL-2, fewer than 2.5 million PBMC per well were cultured. Both day 3 and day 7 saw half the medium replaced with IL-2 medium. This clone was detected only a few times. Antigen specificity is unknown. The CDR3 length is 17 residues. J lost 6 bases, V lost 0 bases, and 5 bases had no gene match. In germline, CDR1 is MGHRA, CDR2 YSYEKL. Measured with immunoSEQ multiplex PCR; TCRdb has only the in-frame clones, and not every one. Here the sample spans about 65,000 clones, more than 70% being singletons.

The gene calls are TRBV4-1 and TRBJ2-1; 13 nucleotides line up with TRBD2. The source material was CD4+ T cells from PBMCs cultured with HCoV-NL63 spike peptides, sampled before COVID-19 vaccination. The TCR was taken from a human donor who received a COVID-19 vaccine. The CDR3 DNA reads TGCGCCAGCAGCCAAGAACTAGCGGGGGGGCCCGTCAATGAGCAGTTCTTC. Translated, it gives CASSQELAGGPVNEQFF.